This is a list of T cell receptor beta chains from one sample in a study of blood T cell repertoires in COVID-19. Assay: immunoSEQ multiplex PCR; the TCRdb copy retains only in-frame clones and omits some. Of 150,000 to 200,000 clones in the sample, 85% to 90% were seen once. The material sequenced was peripheral blood. These receptors all stem from a woman older than 75 in a cohort sampled during active or convalescent COVID-19. The CDR3 runs from the conserved cysteine through the conserved F or W.

J | V | CDR3
TRBJ2-5 | TRBV30 | CAWSSPRRGNQETQYF
TRBJ2-1 | TRBV9 | CASSTSRDRGVHSYNEQFF
TRBJ1-3 | TRBV7-9 | CASCCPPGGPSGNTIYF
TRBJ1-1 | TRBV15 | CATSRDKGVNTEAFF
TRBJ1-6 | TRBV5-1 | CASSPDRGSSSPLHF
TRBJ2-2 | TRBV7-7 | CASSPLGRGTGELFF
TRBJ1-4 | TRBV11-2 | CASSTQGANEKLFF
TRBJ1-3 | TRBV9 | CASSAPRGDRTGNTIYF
TRBJ1-4 | TRBV27 | CASSSWGSATNEKLFF
TRBJ2-2 | TRBV10-1 | CASHKGGNTGELFF
TRBJ1-1 | TRBV9 | CASSPWGVSNTEAFF
TRBJ1-5 | TRBV7-2 | CASSSQGGNQPQHF
TRBJ1-4 | TRBV6-6 | CASSPQTRGLGNEKLFF
TRBJ1-2 | TRBV5-4 | CASSLALENYGYTF
TRBJ2-3 | TRBV6-5 | CASSNGDTDTQYF
TRBJ1-5 | TRBV30 | CAWSVLGTGSQPQHF
TRBJ1-4 | TRBV18 | CASSGIRGTNEKLFF
TRBJ2-2 | TRBV10-1 | CASSVGPGQGVTGELFF
TRBJ1-4 | TRBV11-2 | CASSPGRGRRANEKLFF
TRBJ2-7 | TRBV18 | CASSPGTGTPYEQYF
TRBJ2-1 | TRBV5-1 | CASSPSGTGNEQFF
TRBJ1-2 | TRBV5-1 | CASSFLQANYGYTF
TRBJ2-7 | TRBV6-2/TRBV6-3 | CASSRQGQGFYEQYF
TRBJ2-1 | TRBV18 | CASSPRPLGQGAGEQFF
TRBJ1-5 | TRBV6-2/TRBV6-3 | CASSYSGDRGRIRNQPQHF
TRBJ1-5 | TRBV5-5 | CASSLTGTGNQPQHF